This TCR beta chain was captured by sequencing in a study of vaccination effects on CD4 cells after COVID-19. Overall study context: Participants each got two BNT162b2 or mRNA-1273 vaccine doses. Study observations and caveats: Marked clonal contraction of both clone types appeared late after vaccination.

As to this clone: Its antigen is still unknown.

Sequencing followed a ViraFEST assay step that expanded antigen-specific CD4+ T cells with viral peptide pools. Culture proceeded for about ten days, and CD4+ T cells were then isolated. Nucleocapsid antibodies stayed negative before and after vaccination, showing no earlier SARS-CoV-2 infection. Cultivation was performed at approximately 2.1 million PBMC per well with roughly 10 IU/ml IL-2 and 9.5 to 10 ug/ml peptides added. IL-2 medium was substituted for half the medium on days 3 and 7. Germline CDR1 and CDR2: SGHRS and YFSETQ. This CDR3 has 14 amino acids. The J segment lost 5 bases and the V segment lost 0 bases, leaving 0 bases of the junction unmatched. Data came from immunoSEQ multiplex PCR; TCRdb stores just in-frame clones and leaves some out. The profile covers 35,000 to 40,000 clones, with about 66% appearing a single time and about 15% taken by the ten largest.

The gene calls are TRBV5-1 and TRBJ1-2, with TRBD1 identical over 11 bases. The source is a human donor who received a COVID-19 vaccine. Material: CD4+ T cells from PBMCs cultured with HCoV-OC43 spike peptides, obtained before COVID-19 vaccination. Subset reported: HCoV-OC43 spike overlapping peptide pool stimulation. The CDR3 region is CASSLGDRGYGYTF. For the CDR3, the DNA is TGCGCCAGCAGCTTGGGGGACAGGGGGTATGGCTACACCTTC.